The sequence of this T cell receptor (beta chain) was determined in a study of regulatory T cells in long-lasting Graves disease. Findings and caveats of the study: There were preferences for TRBV28, TRBJ1-2 and TRBJ2-5 in persistent disease.

Sample time point: persistent/refractory GD, antithyroid drugs over 5 years with positive TRAb. PBMCs were the source of the RNA used for TCR sequencing. V lost 5 bases to trimming and J lost 3 bases; unmatched junction nucleotides: 5. Germline CDR1 is MDHEN and CDR2 is SYDVKM. This CDR3 region has 15 residues. About this clonotype: Its antigen is undetermined.

CDR3-region Arm-PCR and iRepertoire HTBI primers produced the TCR beta libraries. Original data processing: Identification of gene segments yielded more than 60 TRBV and 13 to 15 TRBJ across samples. MiXCR, run by TCRdb on the multiplex PCR reads, gives a single entry per CDR3 protein. The V and J calls follow TCRdb's processing rather than the paper's. The sample shows more than 350,000 distinct CDR3 sequences, 21% of them seen only once. V usage is TRBV28 and J usage is TRBJ2-1, with 9 bases identical to TRBD2. The sequence came from a female donor with Graves disease. The sequencing here drew on peripheral blood mononuclear cells (PBMCs), taken when the disease was refractory, from a patient treated with antithyroid drugs. The CDR3 protein is CASSPTSGLYNEQFF. In nucleotides, the CDR3 is TGTGCCAGCAGTCCTACTAGCGGGCTCTACAATGAGCAGTTCTTC.